This TCR beta chain was recovered during a study of T cell changes during pregnancy in multiple sclerosis. Measured with immunoSEQ multiplex PCR; TCRdb has only the in-frame clones, and not every one. The table lists some 29,000 clones, about nine tenths of them singletons. This clone has only a few counts. There are 14 residues in the CDR3. Germline V gene sequence: CDR1 MDHEN, CDR2 SYDVKM. V was pared by 10 bases and J by 0 bases, with 12 bases between. This receptor was taken from a female donor in good health, enrolled as a control in a pregnancy study. Here the sequenced sample was CD4+ T cells from peripheral blood mononuclear cells, taken in the first trimester of pregnancy. The chain employs TRBV28 and TRBJ2-2; D remains ambiguous. The CDR3 spells CATSWSANTGELFF. Here the CDR3 DNA reads TGTGCCACTTCTTGGAGTGCGAACACCGGGGAGCTGTTTTTT. The entire variable domain, with the rest obtained from reference TRBV28 and TRBJ2-2, is as follows: DVKVTQSSRYLVKRTGEKVFLECVQDMDHENMFWYRQDPGLGLRLIYFSYDVKMKEKGDIPEGYSVSREKKERFSLILESASTNQTSMYLCATSWSANTGELFFGEGSRLTVL.